This T cell receptor (beta chain) was recorded in a study of CD8+ T cells in alopecia areata. Treatment: oral pan-JAK inhibitor, 5-10 mg twice daily. RNA, once extracted, was reverse transcribed into cDNA for use as the sequencing template. Generated by immunoSEQ multiplex PCR, the TCRdb table keeps only in-frame clones and is missing some. The sample consists of approximately 160,000 clones, approximately 57% of them appearing once. Trimming left V 6 bases short and J 0 bases short, with 9 bases between. Germline-derived CDR1 and CDR2 are MNHEY and SMNVEV (reference sequence). CDR3 length: 15 amino acids.

Sequencing was performed on CD4+ T cells sorted from blood, taken at week 24, from a patient treated with tofacitinib. The TCR comes from a human donor with alopecia areata. This rearrangement joins TRBV27 to TRBJ1-6, with D uncertain. The CDR3: CASRAVSSYNSPLHF. The CDR3, as DNA: TGTGCCAGCAGGGCCGTGAGCTCCTATAATTCACCCCTCCACTTT.